Sequencing of this T cell receptor (beta chain) was carried out in a study of CD4 T cells in relation to SARS-CoV-2 and coronaviruses. Before the COVID-19 pandemic, during about 2011-2019, CD4+ T cells were taken from unexposed donors. CD4+ T cells were isolated from the cells after less than 13 days of culture. Cells permitting, SARS-CoV-2 S/N and four cold-coronavirus spikes were tested on unexposed-donor CD4+ T cells. TCRdb keeps only in-frame clones here, not all; method: immunoSEQ multiplex PCR. The top ten hold approximately 29% of the sample, which has 21,000 or so clones, around 76% seen once. As to this clone: The antigen is unknown.

Study-wide points: Each donor contributed either pre-pandemic or post-infection samples, not both.

The CDR3 totals 14 residues. The germline gives CDR1 MDHEN, CDR2 SYDVKM. Trimming left V 6 bases short and J 0 bases short, with 12 bases between. Sequencing input: CD4+ T cells from PBMCs, cultured in vitro. This sequence joins TRBV28 and TRBJ2-7; tentative D call: TRBD2 (6 bases). The origin of this receptor is a human donor in good health. The CDR3 nucleotides are TGTGCCAGCAGACCGGGACTCAACTCCTACGAGCAGTACTTC. It is translated as CASRPGLNSYEQYF.